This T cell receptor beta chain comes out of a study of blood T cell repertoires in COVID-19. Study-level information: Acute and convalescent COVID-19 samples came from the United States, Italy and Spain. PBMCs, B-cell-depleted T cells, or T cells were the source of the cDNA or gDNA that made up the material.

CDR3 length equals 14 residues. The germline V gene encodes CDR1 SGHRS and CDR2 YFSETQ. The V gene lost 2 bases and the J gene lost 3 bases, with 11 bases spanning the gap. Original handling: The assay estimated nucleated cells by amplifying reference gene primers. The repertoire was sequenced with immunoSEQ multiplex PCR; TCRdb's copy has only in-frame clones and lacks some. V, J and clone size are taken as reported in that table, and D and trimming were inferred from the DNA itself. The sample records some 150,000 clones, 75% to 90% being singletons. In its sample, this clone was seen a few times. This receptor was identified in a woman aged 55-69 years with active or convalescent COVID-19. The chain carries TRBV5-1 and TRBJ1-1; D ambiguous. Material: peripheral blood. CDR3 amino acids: CASSFTAGHTEAFF. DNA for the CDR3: TGCGCCAGCAGCTTCACAGCTGGTCACACTGAAGCTTTCTTT.